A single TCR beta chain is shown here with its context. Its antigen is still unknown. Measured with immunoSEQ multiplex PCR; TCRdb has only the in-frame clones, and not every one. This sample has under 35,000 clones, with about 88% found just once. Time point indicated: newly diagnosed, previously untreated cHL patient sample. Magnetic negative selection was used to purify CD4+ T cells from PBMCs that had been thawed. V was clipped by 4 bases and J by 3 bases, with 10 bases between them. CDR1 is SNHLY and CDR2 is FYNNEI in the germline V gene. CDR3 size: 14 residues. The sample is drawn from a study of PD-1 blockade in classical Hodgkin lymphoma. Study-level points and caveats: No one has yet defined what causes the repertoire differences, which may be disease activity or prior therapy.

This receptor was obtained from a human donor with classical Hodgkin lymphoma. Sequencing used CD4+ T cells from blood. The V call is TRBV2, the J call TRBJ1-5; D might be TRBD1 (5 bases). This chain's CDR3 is CASSGDGFNQPQHF. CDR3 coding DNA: TGTGCCAGCAGTGGGGACGGATTCAATCAGCCCCAGCATTTT.